This TCR beta chain was documented in a study of blood T cells in healthy people across ages. About the study: In model experiments, template switching was able to capture about one barcoded beta molecule for every two T cells that were present.

Findings and limits, study-wide: The fall in TCR beta diversity per million T cells was roughly linear with age.

It was with a sample-barcoded 5' primer and a J-beta primer mix that a second PCR of about 6 to 12 cycles was run. Every cDNA molecule bore a tag from a template-switch adaptor containing 12 random nucleotides. TCRdb called the 5' RACE reads again in MiXCR, with one record for every CDR3 protein. The data show about 1.8 million distinct CDR3 sequences, 40% to 55% seen once. Concerning this clonotype itself: The antigen is unknown.

V was clipped by 5 bases and J by 3 bases, with 17 bases between them. This CDR3 region has 14 residues. Per germline, CDR1 DFQATT and CDR2 SNEGSKA (reference sequence). The clonotype was recovered from a woman aged 40 to 50 in good health. The chain uses TRBV20-1 and TRBJ2-7; a possible D gene is TRBD1 (5 bases). Sequencing used blood. CDR3: CSARLATANYEQYF. In DNA, the CDR3 is TGCAGTGCTCGACTCGCGACAGCTAACTACGAGCAGTACTTC.